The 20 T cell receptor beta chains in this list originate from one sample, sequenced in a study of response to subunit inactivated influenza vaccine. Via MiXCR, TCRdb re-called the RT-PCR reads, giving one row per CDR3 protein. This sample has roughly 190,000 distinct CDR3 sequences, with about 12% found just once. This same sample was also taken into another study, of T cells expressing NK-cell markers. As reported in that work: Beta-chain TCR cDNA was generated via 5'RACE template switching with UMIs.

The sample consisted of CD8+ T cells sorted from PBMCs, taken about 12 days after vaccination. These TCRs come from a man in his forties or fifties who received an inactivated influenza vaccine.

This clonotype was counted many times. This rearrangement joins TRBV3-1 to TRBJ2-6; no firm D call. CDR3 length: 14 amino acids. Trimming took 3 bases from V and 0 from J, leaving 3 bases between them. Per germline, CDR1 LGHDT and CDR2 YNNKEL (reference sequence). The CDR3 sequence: CASSHASGANVLTF. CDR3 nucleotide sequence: TGTGCCAGCAGCCATGCCTCTGGGGCCAACGTCCTGACTTTC.

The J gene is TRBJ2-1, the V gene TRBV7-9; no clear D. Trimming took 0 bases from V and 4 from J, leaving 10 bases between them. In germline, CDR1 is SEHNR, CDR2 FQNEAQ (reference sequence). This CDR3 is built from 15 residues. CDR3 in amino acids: CASSLATMMYNEQFF. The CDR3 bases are TGTGCCAGCAGCTTAGCCACCATGATGTACAATGAGCAGTTCTTC.

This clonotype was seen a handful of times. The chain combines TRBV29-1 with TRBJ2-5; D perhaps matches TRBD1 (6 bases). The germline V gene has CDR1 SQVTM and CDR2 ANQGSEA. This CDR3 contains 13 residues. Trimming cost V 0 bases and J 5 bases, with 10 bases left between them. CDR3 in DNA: TGCAGCGTTGAAGACAGGGGTTGGGAGACCCAGTACTTC. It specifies CSVEDRGWETQYF.

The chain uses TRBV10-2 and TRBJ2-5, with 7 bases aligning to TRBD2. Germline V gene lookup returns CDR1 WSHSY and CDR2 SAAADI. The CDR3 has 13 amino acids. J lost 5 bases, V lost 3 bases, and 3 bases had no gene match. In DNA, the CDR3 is TGCGCCAGCAGTGACAGGCGGGGGGAGACCCAGTACTTC. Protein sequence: CASSDRRGETQYF.

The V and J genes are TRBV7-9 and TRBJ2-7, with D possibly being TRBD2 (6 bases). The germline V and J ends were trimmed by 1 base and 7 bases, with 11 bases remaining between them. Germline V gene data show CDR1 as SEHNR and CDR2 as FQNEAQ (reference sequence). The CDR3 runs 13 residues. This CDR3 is CASSLGGMGEQYF. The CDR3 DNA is TGTGCCAGCAGCTTAGGCGGGATGGGTGAGCAGTACTTC.

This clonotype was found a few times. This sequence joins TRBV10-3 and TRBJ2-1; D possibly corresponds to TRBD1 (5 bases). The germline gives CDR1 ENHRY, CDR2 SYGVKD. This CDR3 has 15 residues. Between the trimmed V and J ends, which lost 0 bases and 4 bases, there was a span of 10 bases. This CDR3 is CAISESSQGYNEQFF. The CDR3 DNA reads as TGTGCCATCAGTGAGTCGAGTCAGGGATACAATGAGCAGTTCTTC.

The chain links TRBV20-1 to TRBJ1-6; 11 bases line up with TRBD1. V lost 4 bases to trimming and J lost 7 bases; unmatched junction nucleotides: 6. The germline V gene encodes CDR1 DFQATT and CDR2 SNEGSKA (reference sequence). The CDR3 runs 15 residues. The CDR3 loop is CSATLWTGGNSPLHF. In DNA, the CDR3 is TGCAGTGCTACTCTTTGGACAGGGGGCAATTCACCCCTCCACTTT.

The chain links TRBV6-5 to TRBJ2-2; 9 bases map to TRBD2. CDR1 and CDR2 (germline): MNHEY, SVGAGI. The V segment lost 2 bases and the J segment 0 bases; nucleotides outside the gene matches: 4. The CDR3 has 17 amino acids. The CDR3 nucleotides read TGTGCCAGCAGTTACAGAACTAGCGGGTCGAACACCGGGGAGCTGTTTTTT. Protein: CASSYRTSGSNTGELFF.

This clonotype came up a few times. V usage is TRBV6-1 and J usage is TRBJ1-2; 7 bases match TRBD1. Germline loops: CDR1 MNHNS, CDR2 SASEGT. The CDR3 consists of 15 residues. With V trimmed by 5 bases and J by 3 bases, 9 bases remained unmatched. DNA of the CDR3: TGTGCCAGCAGTCCGACCGGGACAGCCCACTATGGCTACACCTTC. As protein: CASSPTGTAHYGYTF.

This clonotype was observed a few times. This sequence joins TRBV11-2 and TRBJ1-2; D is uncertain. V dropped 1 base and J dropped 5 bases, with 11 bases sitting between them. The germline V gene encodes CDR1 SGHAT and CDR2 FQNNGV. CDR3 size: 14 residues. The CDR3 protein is CASSLGSGDYGYTF. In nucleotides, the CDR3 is TGTGCCAGCAGCTTAGGTTCGGGAGATTATGGCTACACCTTC.

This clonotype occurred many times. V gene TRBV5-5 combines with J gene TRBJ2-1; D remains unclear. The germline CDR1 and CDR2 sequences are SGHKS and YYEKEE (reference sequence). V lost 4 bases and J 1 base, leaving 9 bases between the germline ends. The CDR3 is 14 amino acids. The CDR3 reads CASSDGRSYNEQFF. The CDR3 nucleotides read TGTGCCAGCAGCGATGGTAGGTCCTACAATGAGCAGTTCTTC.

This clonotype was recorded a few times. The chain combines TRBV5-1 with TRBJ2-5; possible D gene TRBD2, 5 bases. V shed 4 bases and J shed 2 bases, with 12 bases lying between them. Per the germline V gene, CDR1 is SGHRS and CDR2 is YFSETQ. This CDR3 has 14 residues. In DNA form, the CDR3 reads TGCGCCAGCAGCATTACCCCGGGGCAAGAGACCCAGTACTTC. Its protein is CASSITPGQETQYF.

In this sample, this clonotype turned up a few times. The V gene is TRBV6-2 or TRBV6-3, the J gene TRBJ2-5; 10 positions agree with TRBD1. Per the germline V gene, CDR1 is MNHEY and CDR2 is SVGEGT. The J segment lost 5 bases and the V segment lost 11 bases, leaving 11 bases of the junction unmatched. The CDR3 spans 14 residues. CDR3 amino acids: CAGPGQGKVETQYF. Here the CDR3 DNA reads TGTGCCGGTCCGGGACAGGGGAAGGTGGAGACCCAGTACTTC.

This CDR3 is CASSKPGQDYEQFF. The CDR3 nucleotides read TGTGCCAGCAGCAAGCCGGGCCAGGACTATGAGCAGTTCTTC. The rearrangement uses TRBV7-2 and TRBJ2-1, with a tentative D call TRBD2 (5 bases). Trimming pared 5 bases from V and 8 bases from J, leaving 16 bases between. Germline-derived CDR1 and CDR2 are SGHTA and FQGNSA. CDR3 length: 14 residues. Full variable domain (rest looked up from reference TRBV7-2 and TRBJ2-1): GAGVSQSPSNKVTEKGKDVELRCDPISGHTALYWYRQSLGQGLEFLIYFQGNSAPDKSGLPSDRFSAERTGGSVSTLTIQRTQQEDSAVYLCASSKPGQDYEQFFGPGTRLTVL.

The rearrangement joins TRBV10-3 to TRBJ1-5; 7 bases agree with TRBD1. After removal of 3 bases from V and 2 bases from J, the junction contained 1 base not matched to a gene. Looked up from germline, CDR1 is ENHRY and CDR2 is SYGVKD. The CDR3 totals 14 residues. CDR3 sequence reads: CAISDGTGNQPQHF. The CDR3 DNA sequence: TGTGCCATCAGTGATGGGACAGGCAATCAGCCCCAGCATTTT.

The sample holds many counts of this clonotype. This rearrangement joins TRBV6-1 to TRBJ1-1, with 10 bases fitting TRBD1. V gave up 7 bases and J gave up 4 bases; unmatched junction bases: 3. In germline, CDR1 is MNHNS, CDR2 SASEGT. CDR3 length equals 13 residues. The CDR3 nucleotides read TGTGCCAGCACCAGGACAGGGGGCACTGAAGCTTTCTTT. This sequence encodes CASTRTGGTEAFF.

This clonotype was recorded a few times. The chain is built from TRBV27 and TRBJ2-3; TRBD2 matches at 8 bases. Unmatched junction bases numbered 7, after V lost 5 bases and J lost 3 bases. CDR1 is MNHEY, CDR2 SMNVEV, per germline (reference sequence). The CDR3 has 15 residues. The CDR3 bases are TGTGCCAGCAGTCGCGTGGGCGGGAGGACAGATACGCAGTATTTT. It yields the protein CASSRVGGRTDTQYF.

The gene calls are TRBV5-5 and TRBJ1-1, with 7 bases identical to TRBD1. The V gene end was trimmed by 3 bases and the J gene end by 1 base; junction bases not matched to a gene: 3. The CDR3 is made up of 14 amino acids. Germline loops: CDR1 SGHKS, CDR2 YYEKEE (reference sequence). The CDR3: CASSWAGGNTEAFF. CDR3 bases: TGTGCCAGCAGCTGGGCAGGGGGGAACACTGAAGCTTTCTTT.

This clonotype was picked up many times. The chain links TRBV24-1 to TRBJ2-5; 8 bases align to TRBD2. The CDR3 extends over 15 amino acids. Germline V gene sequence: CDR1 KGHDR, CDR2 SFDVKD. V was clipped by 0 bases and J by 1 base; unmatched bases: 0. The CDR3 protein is CATSDLTSGQETQYF. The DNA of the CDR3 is TGTGCCACCAGTGATTTGACTAGCGGCCAAGAGACCCAGTACTTC.

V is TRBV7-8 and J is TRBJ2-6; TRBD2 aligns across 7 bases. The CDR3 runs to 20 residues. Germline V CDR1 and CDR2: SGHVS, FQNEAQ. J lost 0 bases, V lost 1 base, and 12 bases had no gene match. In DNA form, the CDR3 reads TGTGCCAGCAGCTTAGTTATGTTTGCGGGAGAAGGCTCTGGGGCCAACGTCCTGACTTTC. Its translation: CASSLVMFAGEGSGANVLTF.